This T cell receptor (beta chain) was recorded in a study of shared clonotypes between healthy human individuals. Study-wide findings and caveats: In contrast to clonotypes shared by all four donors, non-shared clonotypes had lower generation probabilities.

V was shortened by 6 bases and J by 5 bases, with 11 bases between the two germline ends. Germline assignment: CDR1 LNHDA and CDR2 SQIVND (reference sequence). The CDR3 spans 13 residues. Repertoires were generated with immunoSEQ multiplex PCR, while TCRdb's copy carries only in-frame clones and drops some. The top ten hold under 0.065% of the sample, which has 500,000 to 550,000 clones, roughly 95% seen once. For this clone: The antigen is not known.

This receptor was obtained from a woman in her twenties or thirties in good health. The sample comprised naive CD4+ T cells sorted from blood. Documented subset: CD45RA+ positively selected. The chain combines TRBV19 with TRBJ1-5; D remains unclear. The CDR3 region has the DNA TGTGCCAGTAGGATAACGGACCATCAGCCCCAGCATTTT. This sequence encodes CASRITDHQPQHF.